This T cell receptor beta chain was retrieved from a study of cytomegalovirus exposure and HLA in healthy donors. The study's findings and limits: Association of a missense DCLRE1C variant with TCR beta V- and J-gene trimming was reported in a later analysis.

Of note for this clone: The target antigen is unknown.

In the PCR, 60 Vbeta and 13 Jbeta primers were used. Per the original data handling: Later, tens of millions of unique TCR beta chains were counted in an analysis, and roughly 11 million of them were shared. Sequencing used immunoSEQ multiplex PCR; TCRdb keeps in-frame clones, though not all of them. Clone size and V and J calls were adopted from that table, with D and trimming inferred from the DNA. The sample includes about 94,000 clones, 79% of them seen just once. The specimen was PBMCs. The receptor was isolated from a woman aged 40 to 50 in good health and CMV-seronegative.

The CDR3 spells CASSLVTGANYGYTF. CDR3 bases: TGTGCCAGCAGCTTGGTTACAGGGGCTAACTATGGCTACACCTTC. V and J are TRBV5-6 and TRBJ1-2; 7 positions agree with TRBD1. The CDR3 runs to 15 residues. The J segment lost 0 bases and the V segment lost 0 bases, leaving 2 bases of the junction unmatched. CDR1 SGHDT and CDR2 YYEEEE come from the germline V gene.